Following are 12 T cell receptor beta chains from one sample sequenced in a study of blood T cell repertoires in COVID-19. TCRdb keeps only in-frame clones here, not all; method: immunoSEQ multiplex PCR. The sample lists under 85,000 clones, around 83% occurring once. The material sequenced was peripheral blood. These receptors were taken from a man aged 80 or over with active or convalescent COVID-19.

This clone was picked up a small number of times. The chain has TRBV2 and TRBJ1-6, with 7 bases identical to TRBD1. The CDR3 loop spans 16 amino acids. Per the germline V gene, CDR1 is SNHLY and CDR2 is FYNNEI. Trimming took 4 bases from V and 7 from J; bases not matched to a gene: 10. DNA of the CDR3: TGTGCCAGCAGTGGAGGCCCTACAGGGGAGAATTCACCCCTCCACTTT. This encodes CASSGGPTGENSPLHF.

This rearrangement joins TRBV15 to TRBJ2-7; D is unclear. Germline V gene data show CDR1 as LNHNV and CDR2 as YYDKDF (reference sequence). CDR3 length: 12 amino acids. The ends were cut back, 4 bases at V and 6 bases at J, with 10 bases in the middle. The CDR3 protein is CATSILAGEQYF. CDR3 sequence (DNA): TGTGCCACCAGCATCTTAGCTGGCGAGCAGTACTTC.

This clone was detected only a few times. The V and J genes are TRBV11-3 and TRBJ2-7; the D gene is possibly TRBD2 (5 bases). The CDR3 has 13 amino acids. V lost 5 bases and J lost 5, with 13 bases in between. Germline values: CDR1 SGHNT, CDR2 YENEEA. As DNA, the CDR3 is TGTGCCAGCAGCGCGAGCGGCCCTGACGAGCAGTACTTC. This sequence encodes CASSASGPDEQYF.

Of note for this clone: The sample contains more than one DNA sequence encoding this CDR3. CDR3 in DNA: TGCGCCAGCAGCTTGGCGGTGGCGGGGGACCCGGAGACCCAGTACTTC. As protein: CASSLAVAGDPETQYF. J is TRBJ2-5 and V is TRBV5-1, with TRBD2 matching 7 bases. Germline values: CDR1 SGHRS, CDR2 YFSETQ. The CDR3 has 16 amino acids. V shed 0 bases and J 5 bases; nucleotides not matched to a gene: 10. Filled out from reference TRBV5-1 and TRBJ2-5, the complete variable domain reads KAGVTQTPRYLIKTRGQQVTLSCSPISGHRSVSWYQQTPGQGLQFLFEYFSETQRNKGNFPGRFSGRQFSNSRSEMNVSTLELGDSALYLCASSLAVAGDPETQYFGPGTRLLVL.

V gene TRBV10-2 combines with J gene TRBJ2-7, with 10 bases lining up with TRBD2. Germline lookup yields CDR1 WSHSY and CDR2 SAAADI. The J segment lost 4 bases and the V segment lost 10 bases, leaving 7 bases of the junction unmatched. The CDR3 is 13 amino acids. The CDR3 nucleotides read TGCGCCACCTTAGCGGGAGGTCGGTACGAGCAGTACTTC. It specifies CATLAGGRYEQYF.

This chain uses TRBV27 with TRBJ2-2; D is possibly TRBD2 (6 bases). Germline V lookup: CDR1 MNHEY, CDR2 SMNVEV (reference sequence). There are 17 residues in the CDR3. The V end was cut by 3 bases, the J end by 3 bases, with 17 bases between. CDR3 loop: CASSFTVRGKDTGELFF. CDR3 coding DNA: TGTGCCAGCAGTTTCACGGTCCGGGGGAAGGACACCGGGGAGCTGTTTTTT.

In this sample, this clone turned up once. V is TRBV6-5 and J is TRBJ2-2; possible D gene TRBD1, 5 bases. This CDR3 region has 15 residues. Germline lookup yields CDR1 MNHEY and CDR2 SVGAGI. Trimming cost V 6 bases and J 4 bases, with 15 bases left between them. CDR3 loop: CASRDMLVVTGELFF. The CDR3 nucleotides are TGTGCCAGCAGGGACATGCTGGTTGTCACCGGGGAGCTGTTTTTT.

Only a few counts were recorded for this clone. The V gene is TRBV24-1, the J gene TRBJ2-3, with TRBD2 matching 10 bases. The germline V gene encodes CDR1 KGHDR and CDR2 SFDVKD. V gave up 6 bases and J gave up 4 bases; unmatched junction bases: 9. The CDR3 is 16 amino acids. The CDR3 coding sequence is TGTGCCACCAGTACCGAAGGGCTAGCGGGAGCAGATACGCAGTATTTT. Translated, it gives CATSTEGLAGADTQYF.

This clone was picked up one time. The genes are TRBV10-2 and TRBJ2-2; weak D call: TRBD2 (6 bases). V lost 7 bases and J lost 5, with 14 bases in between. This CDR3 contains 14 residues. Germline loops: CDR1 WSHSY, CDR2 SAAADI. CDR3 loop: CASNVGGDTGELFF. In nucleotides, the CDR3 is TGCGCCAGCAACGTGGGGGGAGATACCGGGGAGCTGTTTTTT.

This chain uses TRBV5-1 with TRBJ2-4, with a possible D match to TRBD1 (5 bases). From germline, CDR1 is SGHRS and CDR2 YFSETQ. This CDR3 is built from 14 residues. V lost 0 bases and J 8 bases, leaving 12 bases between the germline ends. The DNA of the CDR3 is TGCGCCAGCAGCTTGGGTGGGGCCTCAGACATTCAGTACTTC. It yields the protein CASSLGGASDIQYF.

This rearrangement joins TRBV7-9 to TRBJ1-6; 8 positions agree with TRBD1. After removal of 5 bases from V and 7 bases from J, the junction contained 13 bases not matched to a gene. The CDR3 contains 17 residues. Germline V gives CDR1 SEHNR, CDR2 FQNEAQ (reference sequence). CDR3 nucleotides: TGTGCCAGCAGCCGTCGGACAGGGAATGAAGGGAATTCACCCCTCCACTTT. The encoded protein is CASSRRTGNEGNSPLHF.

The V gene is TRBV7-8, the J gene TRBJ2-1; 7 nucleotides align to TRBD1. The length of the CDR3 is 16 residues. Germline V CDR1 and CDR2: SGHVS, FQNEAQ. V trimming: 6 bases; J trimming: 0 bases; junction bases outside the gene matches: 8. The CDR3 here is CASSLNDRASYNEQFF. The CDR3 DNA sequence: TGTGCCAGCAGTCTTAACGACAGGGCCTCCTACAATGAGCAGTTCTTC.